These T cell receptor beta chains were read from a single sample in a study of neurological immune-mediated disorders. Via MiXCR, TCRdb re-called the 5' RACE reads, giving one row per CDR3 protein. The sample holds some 48,000 distinct CDR3 sequences, 20% to 25% seen once. Sequencing used PBMCs. The receptors were gathered from a man in his sixties with HTLV-1-associated myelopathy (HAM/TSP). CDR3s include the opening cysteine and the closing phenylalanine or tryptophan. A D gene is named only where the DNA matches it firmly. A row's size may be missing; if present it is once, few, many or a size class.

J | size | V | D | CDR3 | DNA
TRBJ1-4 | many | TRBV29-1 | . | CSVEGGATNEKLFF | TGCAGCGTTGAGGGGGGTGCAACTAATGAAAAACTGTTTTTT
TRBJ2-1 | many | TRBV20-1 | TRBD1 | CSALTRQGSSYNEQFF | TGCAGTGCCCTAACTCGACAGGGGAGCTCCTACAATGAGCAGTTCTTC
TRBJ1-6 | . | TRBV6-6 | TRBD1 | CASSYALPTGGGSPLHF | TGTGCCAGCAGTTACGCCCTCCCTACAGGGGGAGGGTCACCCCTCCACTTT
TRBJ2-3 | medium-sized | TRBV12-3/TRBV12-4 | . | CASSLTRRDTQYF | TGTGCCAGCAGTCTTACCCGGAGAGATACGCAGTATTTT
TRBJ1-2 | . | TRBV5-1 | . | CASSLDGDLYGYTF | TGCGCCAGCAGCTTGGATGGAGACCTTTATGGCTACACCTTC
TRBJ2-3 | many | TRBV3-1 | TRBD2 | CASSPGLAGRTDTQYF | TGTGCCAGCAGCCCTGGACTAGCGGGGCGCACAGATACGCAGTATTTT
TRBJ2-7 | many | TRBV3-1 | TRBD2 | CASSQDWTSRLDEQYF | TGTGCCAGCAGCCAAGATTGGACTAGCCGGCTAGACGAGCAGTACTTC
TRBJ1-1 | many | TRBV12-3/TRBV12-4 | . | CASSLSTEAFF | TGTGCCAGCAGCCTCTCCACTGAAGCTTTCTTT
TRBJ2-7 | . | TRBV7-9 | TRBD1 | CASSSWRTGTYEQYF | TGTGCCAGCAGCTCCTGGAGGACAGGGACCTACGAGCAGTACTTC
TRBJ2-7 | many | TRBV10-3 | TRBD1 | CAIRVTGGQDEQYF | TGTGCCATCAGGGTGACAGGGGGCCAGGACGAGCAGTACTTC
TRBJ2-1 | many | TRBV5-1 | . | CASSLAGGVGYNEQFF | TGCGCCAGCAGCTTGGCCGGGGGAGTAGGCTACAATGAGCAGTTCTTC
TRBJ2-5 | many | TRBV15 | TRBD2 | CATSLRGGQETQYF | TGTGCCACCAGCCTTCGCGGGGGCCAAGAGACCCAGTACTTC
TRBJ1-4 | many | TRBV5-6 | TRBD1 | CASSATGTGGLEYEKLFF | TGTGCCAGCAGCGCTACCGGGACAGGGGGCCTCGAGTATGAAAAACTGTTTTTT
TRBJ2-1 | many | TRBV7-8 | . | CASSAGYEQFF | TGTGCCAGCAGCGCAGGGTATGAGCAGTTCTTC
TRBJ2-1 | many | TRBV7-9 | . | CASTLRGSAVPSYNEQFF | TGTGCCAGCACCCTACGTGGGTCGGCAGTGCCCTCCTACAATGAGCAGTTCTTC
TRBJ2-7 | many | TRBV4-1 | . | CASSQGPAYEQYF | TGCGCCAGCAGCCAAGGGCCGGCGTACGAGCAGTACTTC
TRBJ2-1 | . | TRBV29-1 | . | CSVLRDVINNEQFF | TGCAGCGTTCTCCGGGACGTAATCAACAATGAGCAGTTCTTC
TRBJ1-2 | many | TRBV20-1 | . | CSAAPQRGYGYTF | TGCAGTGCTGCACCCCAACGTGGGTATGGCTACACCTTC
TRBJ2-7 | many | TRBV7-2 | TRBD2 | CASSFGLAGTEQYF | TGTGCCAGCAGCTTTGGTTTAGCGGGAACCGAGCAGTACTTC
TRBJ2-5 | many | TRBV5-1 | . | CASSVGQHRETQYF | TGCGCCAGCAGCGTCGGACAGCACAGGGAGACCCAGTACTTC
TRBJ2-4 | many | TRBV7-2 | . | CASSPSTTENIQYF | TGTGCCAGCAGCCCCAGCACCACAGAAAACATTCAGTACTTC
TRBJ1-4 | many | TRBV7-8 | TRBD1 | CASSLELGDRGRKLFF | TGTGCCAGCAGCTTAGAATTAGGGGACAGGGGGCGTAAACTGTTTTTT
TRBJ2-1 | . | TRBV29-1 | . | CSVDMIGSGNEQFF | TGCAGCGTTGACATGATCGGGAGCGGGAATGAGCAGTTCTTC
TRBJ2-2 | few | TRBV19 | TRBD1 | CASSMSGQGAGELFF | TGTGCCAGTAGTATGTCGGGACAGGGGGCCGGGGAGCTGTTTTTT
TRBJ2-2 | many | TRBV20-1 | . | CSARPQGRGDTGELFF | TGCAGTGCGAGGCCCCAAGGGCGGGGAGACACCGGGGAGCTGTTTTTT
TRBJ1-1 | . | TRBV29-1 | . | CSVDRGNTEAFF | TGCAGCGTTGATCGGGGGAACACTGAAGCTTTCTTT
TRBJ1-5 | many | TRBV29-1 | . | CSVGGGSNQPQHF | TGCAGCGTTGGCGGCGGTAGCAATCAGCCCCAGCATTTT
TRBJ2-1 | . | TRBV6-5 | . | CASRRGTVNEQFF | TGTGCCAGCAGGCGAGGGACGGTCAATGAGCAGTTCTTC
TRBJ1-2 | medium-sized | TRBV7-2 | . | CASSLEGLNYGYTF | TGTGCCAGCAGCTTAGAGGGACTAAACTATGGCTACACCTTC
TRBJ2-1 | many | TRBV7-9 | . | CASSARDSHLVEQFF | TGTGCCAGCAGCGCCCGGGACTCGCACTTAGTCGAGCAGTTCTTC
TRBJ1-2 | many | TRBV5-1 | TRBD1 | CASSGQGEGYTF | TGCGCCAGCAGCGGGCAGGGGGAAGGCTACACCTTC
TRBJ2-2 | many | TRBV5-6 | TRBD1 | CASSSSRTGANTGELFF | TGTGCCAGCAGCTCCTCACGGACAGGGGCGAACACCGGGGAGCTGTTTTTT
TRBJ2-7 | . | TRBV5-1 | TRBD2 | CASSPTRGGPYEQYF | TGCGCCAGCAGCCCCACGCGGGGGGGACCCTACGAGCAGTACTTC
TRBJ2-5 | . | TRBV5-1 | TRBD2 | CTSSFTGTSGSQETQYF | TGCACCAGCAGCTTCACCGGGACTAGCGGGAGCCAAGAGACCCAGTACTTC
TRBJ1-1 | many | TRBV29-1 | . | CSVDTVVNTEAFF | TGCAGCGTTGATACGGTGGTGAACACTGAAGCTTTCTTT
TRBJ2-5 | . | TRBV15 | . | CATSGPEKGTQYF | TGTGCCACCAGCGGCCCCGAGAAGGGGACCCAGTACTTC
TRBJ2-6 | . | TRBV12-3/TRBV12-4 | . | CASSPRDTRANVLTF | TGTGCCAGCAGCCCTAGAGATACAAGGGCCAACGTCCTGACTTTC
TRBJ2-5 | once | TRBV3-1 | TRBD2 | CAITSGTQETQYF | TGTGCCATAACTAGCGGGACCCAAGAGACCCAGTACTTC
TRBJ1-1 | many | TRBV20-1 | . | CSADRQTEAFF | TGCAGTGCTGACCGACAGACGGAAGCTTTCTTT
TRBJ1-1 | few | TRBV10-3 | TRBD1 | CAISESRDSGEEPEAFF | TGTGCCATCAGTGAGTCCCGGGACAGCGGAGAAGAGCCTGAAGCTTTCTTT
TRBJ1-5 | . | TRBV5-1 | TRBD1 | CASSPDRGSQPQHF | TGCGCCAGCAGCCCGGACAGGGGGAGTCAGCCCCAGCATTTT
TRBJ2-1 | many | TRBV2 | TRBD2 | CASRLAGAPEQFF | TGTGCCAGCAGACTAGCGGGAGCCCCTGAGCAGTTCTTC
TRBJ2-5 | many | TRBV12-3/TRBV12-4 | . | CASSLGPGVETQYF | TGTGCCAGCAGTTTAGGCCCGGGGGTAGAGACCCAGTACTTC
TRBJ2-3 | . | TRBV24-1 | TRBD2 | CATRPKGLAGGTDTQYF | TGTGCCACCAGACCAAAGGGACTAGCGGGAGGCACAGATACGCAGTATTTT
TRBJ2-7 | . | TRBV20-1 | TRBD2 | CSARDVTGGLYEQYF | TGCAGTGCTAGAGATGTGACGGGGGGGCTGTACGAGCAGTACTTC
TRBJ2-2 | . | TRBV7-6 | TRBD2 | CASSALAGGGNTGELFF | TGTGCCAGCAGCGCCTTAGCGGGAGGGGGAAACACCGGGGAGCTGTTTTTT
TRBJ2-1 | many | TRBV24-1 | TRBD1 | CATSDPGTGARDEQFF | TGTGCCACCAGTGATCCCGGGACAGGGGCAAGGGATGAGCAGTTCTTC
TRBJ1-6 | many | TRBV6-5 | . | CATQRGNSPLHF | TGTGCCACACAAAGGGGGAATTCACCCCTCCACTTT
TRBJ1-1 | many | TRBV7-8 | . | CASSSRDREAFF | TGTGCCAGCAGCTCACGAGACAGGGAAGCTTTCTTT
TRBJ2-5 | many | TRBV10-3 | TRBD1 | CAISESITGGAIQETQYF | TGTGCCATCAGTGAGTCGATAACAGGGGGTGCTATTCAAGAGACCCAGTACTTC
TRBJ2-3 | many | TRBV5-1 | TRBD2 | CASSLETSGPSTDTQYF | TGCGCCAGCAGCTTGGAGACTAGCGGACCTAGCACAGATACGCAGTATTTT
TRBJ2-7 | many | TRBV15 | . | CATSRESGGGGREQYF | TGTGCCACCAGCAGAGAGTCAGGCGGAGGGGGCAGGGAGCAGTACTTC
TRBJ2-2 | . | TRBV7-3 | . | CASSPHRPLYPGTGELFF | TGTGCCAGTAGTCCCCACCGCCCTCTTTATCCGGGCACCGGGGAGCTGTTTTTT
TRBJ2-7 | many | TRBV12-3/TRBV12-4 | . | CASSPKSFPYEQYF | TGTGCCAGCAGTCCCAAAAGTTTCCCCTACGAGCAGTACTTC
TRBJ2-1 | many | TRBV7-8 | . | CASSLEIAVTYNEQFF | TGTGCCAGCAGCTTAGAAATAGCGGTTACCTACAATGAGCAGTTCTTC